The clone carrying this T cell receptor (beta chain) has a handful of counts. The data were obtained in a study of cytotoxic CD8 clonotypes in ibrutinib-treated CLL. Sequenced by immunoSEQ multiplex PCR; TCRdb stores in-frame clones only, minus some. The sample lists some 200,000 clones; nearly 80% were seen once. The length of the CDR3 is 15 residues. This TCR was recovered from a human donor with chronic lymphocytic leukemia. The V and J genes are TRBV21-1 and TRBJ2-7. TRBV21-1 is assigned pseudogene status. This sample comprised PBMCs, obtained after 12 months of ibrutinib treatment. CDR3 sequence: CASSKDSGDSYEQYF. In DNA form, the CDR3 reads TGTGCCAGCAGCAAAGACTCTGGGGACTCCTACGAGCAGTACTTC.